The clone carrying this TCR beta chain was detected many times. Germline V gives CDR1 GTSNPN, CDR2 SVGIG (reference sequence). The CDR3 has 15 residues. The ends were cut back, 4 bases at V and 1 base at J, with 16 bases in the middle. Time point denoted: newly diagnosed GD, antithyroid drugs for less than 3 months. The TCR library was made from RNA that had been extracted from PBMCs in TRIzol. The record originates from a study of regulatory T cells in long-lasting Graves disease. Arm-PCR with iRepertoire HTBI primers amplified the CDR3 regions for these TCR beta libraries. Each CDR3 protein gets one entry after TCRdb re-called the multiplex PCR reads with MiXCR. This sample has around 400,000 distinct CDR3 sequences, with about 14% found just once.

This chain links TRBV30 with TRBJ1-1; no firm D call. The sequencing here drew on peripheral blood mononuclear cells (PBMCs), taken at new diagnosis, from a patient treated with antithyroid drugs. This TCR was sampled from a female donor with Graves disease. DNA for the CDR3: TGTGCCTGGACGTGGGATCTGGTTTCGAACACTGAAGCTTTCTTT. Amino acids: CAWTWDLVSNTEAFF.